The text below deals with one T cell receptor beta chain. Its target antigen remains unknown. No much larger clonotype is one base removed from it; base qualities were not supplied. The collaborating institutions used their own protocols to collect whole blood in K2EDTA tubes. For TCRbeta analysis, collaborator samples were shipped as frozen whole blood, as isolated PBMCs, or as DNA extracted from either sample type. The data were obtained in a study of blood T cell repertoires in COVID-19 (dated by TCRdb to the early 2020s). Turning to the overall study: Samples covering the acute and convalescent phases of COVID-19 were provided by collaborators in the United States, Italy and Spain. The samples were drawn from two sources: the first 160 participants of the ongoing ImmuneRACE study, and 1,000 to 1,500 subjects contributed by 6 global collaborators. The material from the prospective study consisted of cDNA or gDNA derived from T cells, B-cell-depleted T cells, or PBMCs. Subjects who had been exposed to COVID-19, were actively infected with it, or had recovered from it provided the deeply sampled blood TCRbeta repertoires that made up the dataset. HLA class I and class II types, where available, came from metadata supplied by the sample provider rather than from assay-based typing. A de-identified subject ID, COVID-19 status, age in years and sex were almost always included in the sample metadata. The repertoires were released in a freely available public database intended as a resource for research on the immune response to SARS-CoV-2. Study-wide findings and limitations: How much clinical and demographic metadata was included differed by source and by participant, and the metadata was provided uncurated.

The immunoSEQ Assay, a bias-controlled multiplex PCR, was used to amplify TCRbeta CDR3 regions from genomic DNA. The source study handled its data this way. Within the assay, amplification of reference gene primers was used to estimate how many nucleated cells each sample contained. To quantify the absolute abundance of each unique TCRbeta CDR3 rearrangement, sequence reads were collapsed and filtered. For each sample, productive Simpson clonality was calculated as the square root of Simpson's diversity index over productive rearrangements. Here the immuneACCESS table is served through TCRdb, limited to in-frame sequences with V and J called. Missing clones are a known gap in these copies; in checked studies unresolved V genes cover under half, and the rest lacks a known reason. V, J and clone size are taken as reported in that table, and D and trimming were inferred from the DNA itself. The sample data list 250,000 to 350,000 clones, and roughly 85% of these were observed just once. The biggest ten clones account for less than 3% of the sample.

The sample comprised peripheral blood. The clonotype originates from a woman aged 30 to 39 with active or convalescent COVID-19.

The nucleotide sequence is given as TGTGCCAGCAGCGTAGAGACAGGGTATGGCTACACCTTC. Translated, this is CASSVETGYGYTF. The chain is made from TRBV9 and TRBJ1-2; 7 central nucleotides agree with TRBD1. The germline V gene encodes CDR1 SGDLS and CDR2 YYNGEE. V has 0 bases trimmed and J has 5 bases trimmed; junction bases matching no gene number 1. The CDR3 runs 13 amino acids, cysteine and phenylalanine included. Only the CDR3 part of the read is kept: 39 bases, read in frame from the first base.